This T cell receptor (beta chain) was retrieved from a study of CD8 T cells in ankylosing spondylitis. This clonotype appeared many times. The length of the CDR3 is 15 residues. The junction had 4 bases not matched to a gene; V was cut back by 3 bases and J by 5 bases. One entry per CDR3 protein results from TCRdb running MiXCR on the 5' RACE reads. Of approximately 69,000 distinct CDR3 sequences listed, approximately 5% are singletons. The receptor's source is a male donor with ankylosing spondylitis or in good health (not recorded which). Sequenced sample: blood, either unsorted or a sorted T cell fraction (not recorded which). The gene calls are TRBV12-3 or TRBV12-4 and TRBJ1-5, with 10 bases matching TRBD1. The CDR3 here is CASSFQGTGDQPQHF. The DNA for the CDR3 is TGTGCCAGCAGTTTTCAAGGGACAGGGGATCAGCCCCAGCATTTT.